The entry below describes one TCR beta chain. Extracted RNA was reverse transcribed, and the resulting cDNA served as sequencing template. TCRdb keeps only in-frame clones here, not all; method: immunoSEQ multiplex PCR. The repertoire holds about 160,000 clones, 50% to 70% seen once, with 0.91% in the top ten. The record originates from a study of CD8+ T cells in alopecia areata. The treatment is: oral pan-JAK inhibitor, 5-10 mg twice daily. The clonotype originates from a human donor with alopecia areata. Sequencing used CD4+ T cells sorted from blood, obtained at week 4, from a patient treated with tofacitinib.

The CDR3 DNA follows: TGTGCTAGTGCCCCAAGTGGGGCAGGTAATTCACCCCTCCACTTT. Its translation is CASAPSGAGNSPLHF. This chain uses TRBV12-5 with TRBJ1-6; possibly TRBD1 for D (5 bases). CDR1 LGHNT and CDR2 FRNRAP come from the germline V gene. The CDR3 is 15 residues long. Trimming took 7 bases from V and 6 from J, leaving 16 bases between them.